This T cell receptor (beta chain) appears in the sequencing data of a study of control samples from healthy donors and cancer patients. The CDR3 is 17 residues long. CDR1 and CDR2 (germline): LNHDA, SQIVND (reference sequence). Trimming removed 5 bases from V and 1 base from J; junction bases left unmatched: 12. Repertoires were generated with immunoSEQ multiplex PCR, while TCRdb's copy carries only in-frame clones and drops some. The sample contains around 190,000 clones, 85% to 95% of which appear only once. Source material: blood. This receptor was taken from a man aged 30 to 45 in good health. The gene calls are TRBV19 and TRBJ1-1; 8 bases agree with TRBD1. In DNA, the CDR3 is TGTGCCAGTAGTCCACGGACAGGGATCAAGAGGAACACTGAAGCTTTCTTT. Translating gives CASSPRTGIKRNTEAFF.